These T cell receptor beta chains were read from a single sample in a study of tumor-infiltrating lymphocytes in oesophageal squamous cell carcinoma. TCRdb used MiXCR to reprocess the PCR reads, holding one entry per CDR3 protein. The sample holds about 11,000 distinct CDR3 sequences; 57% are singletons and the top ten take under 45%. Sequences were obtained from esophageal tumor tissue. These receptors were taken from a male donor with esophageal squamous cell carcinoma. Both conserved end residues are part of each CDR3. Each record gives: D gene, clone size, J gene, V gene, CDR3 DNA, CDR3 protein. D genes are given only for firm matches. Only part of the rows carry a size: once, few, many, or a class if the clone is expanded.

D: TRBD1; size: once; J: TRBJ2-5; V: TRBV5-3; DNA: TGTGCCATGGGGGACAGGGGGCAAGAGACCCAGTACTTC; CDR3: CAMGDRGQETQYF
D: TRBD2; size: .; J: TRBJ2-1; V: TRBV28; DNA: TGTGCCAGCAGCCGACTAGCGGGAGGGCTCAATGAGCAGTTCTTC; CDR3: CASSRLAGGLNEQFF
D: .; size: .; J: TRBJ2-7; V: TRBV7-9; DNA: TGTGCCAGCAGCTTAGTCGATGCAGGGACGGACGAGCAGTACTTC; CDR3: CASSLVDAGTDEQYF
D: .; size: many; J: TRBJ2-7; V: TRBV10-2; DNA: TGCGCCACAGGCGGAAAACGGAACGAGCAGTACTTC; CDR3: CATGGKRNEQYF
D: .; size: .; J: TRBJ1-1; V: TRBV7-3; DNA: TGTGCCAGCAGCTTAGACAGGCTCACTGAAGCTTTCTTT; CDR3: CASSLDRLTEAFF
D: TRBD2; size: .; J: TRBJ2-3; V: TRBV7-9; DNA: TGTGCCAGCAGCTTACTGCTAGCGGGGAACACAGATACGCAGTATTTT; CDR3: CASSLLLAGNTDTQYF
D: .; size: .; J: TRBJ2-5; V: TRBV10-1; DNA: TGCGCCAGCAGTGAGTGGACACCTGCCCAAGAGACCCAGTACTTC; CDR3: CASSEWTPAQETQYF
D: .; size: .; J: TRBJ2-1; V: TRBV7-8; DNA: TGTGCCAGCAGCTTGAGCCAGGGAGCGGAGCAGTTCTTC; CDR3: CASSLSQGAEQFF
D: .; size: once; J: TRBJ2-3; V: TRBV7-2; DNA: TGTGCCAGCGGCAGCGCTGCTGGCACAGATACGCAGTATTTT; CDR3: CASGSAAGTDTQYF
D: TRBD1; size: many; J: TRBJ2-1; V: TRBV6-1; DNA: TGTGCCAGCTCGACAGGGAGCTCCTACAATGAGCAGTTCTTC; CDR3: CASSTGSSYNEQFF
D: TRBD2; size: many; J: TRBJ2-1; V: TRBV2; DNA: TGTGCCAGCAGGGAGCGGGATGAATCCTACAATGAGCAGTTCTTC; CDR3: CASRERDESYNEQFF
D: .; size: medium-sized; J: TRBJ1-1; V: TRBV11-3; DNA: TGTGCCAGCAGCTTAGTTGCCAGGGTGGTGACCACTGAAGCTTTCTTT; CDR3: CASSLVARVVTTEAFF
D: .; size: few; J: TRBJ1-1; V: TRBV12-5; DNA: TGTGCTAGTGGTTTGGGGGGCGGCGAAGCTTTCTTT; CDR3: CASGLGGGEAFF
D: TRBD2; size: .; J: TRBJ2-7; V: TRBV7-2; DNA: TGTGCCAGCAGCTCCGGGACTAGTTTCGGGTTCTACGAGCAGTACTTC; CDR3: CASSSGTSFGFYEQYF
D: .; size: .; J: TRBJ2-3; V: TRBV12-3/TRBV12-4; DNA: TGTGCCAGCAGTCCCCGTAGGACTAGCACAGATACGCAGTATTTT; CDR3: CASSPRRTSTDTQYF
D: .; size: .; J: TRBJ2-1; V: TRBV7-6; DNA: TGTGCCAGCAGCTGGCTAGCTAGTAATGAGCAGTTCTTC; CDR3: CASSWLASNEQFF
D: .; size: .; J: TRBJ1-2; V: TRBV7-2; DNA: TGTGCCAGCAGCTTCTCCCACGAAGCTAACTATGGCTACACCTTC; CDR3: CASSFSHEANYGYTF
D: TRBD2; size: .; J: TRBJ2-1; V: TRBV11-2; DNA: TGTGCCAGCAGCTTATACCGACTAGCGGGCTCATCGGAAGCAGGGGAGCAGTTCTTC; CDR3: CASSLYRLAGSSEAGEQFF
D: .; size: many; J: TRBJ2-7; V: TRBV19; DNA: TGTGCCAGTAGTTTTTTCTCCGGGGGAATCTACGAGCAGTACTTC; CDR3: CASSFFSGGIYEQYF
D: .; size: .; J: TRBJ2-3; V: TRBV2; DNA: TGTGCCAGCAGCCAACCGGGTCGATCGGTGAATACGCAGTATTTT; CDR3: CASSQPGRSVNTQYF
D: TRBD2; size: .; J: TRBJ2-3; V: TRBV7-2; DNA: TGTGCCAGCAGCTTAGCTACTAGCGGGGGAGGGGATACGCAGTATTTT; CDR3: CASSLATSGGGDTQYF
D: .; size: once; J: TRBJ2-1; V: TRBV7-4; DNA: TGTGCCAGCAGCGTAAGGGGGGAGTGGCCCTACAATGAGCAGTTCTTC; CDR3: CASSVRGEWPYNEQFF
D: .; size: medium-sized; J: TRBJ1-4; V: TRBV12-3/TRBV12-4; DNA: TGTGCCAGCAGTTGGGGCAGGGAACTTGCAACTAATGAAAAACTGTTTTTT; CDR3: CASSWGRELATNEKLFF
D: .; size: .; J: TRBJ2-1; V: TRBV12-3/TRBV12-4; DNA: TGTGCCAGCAGTACAAAGGGGGTTTCCTACAATGAGCAGTTCTTC; CDR3: CASSTKGVSYNEQFF
D: .; size: few; J: TRBJ2-7; V: TRBV7-3; DNA: TGTGCCAGCAGCTTAAATCCGGGGGCGATTGGCGAGCAGTACTTC; CDR3: CASSLNPGAIGEQYF
D: .; size: .; J: TRBJ2-1; V: TRBV7-9; DNA: TGTGCCAGCAGCCCAGCGGGCGGGTTAAACAATGAGCAGTTCTTC; CDR3: CASSPAGGLNNEQFF
D: .; size: .; J: TRBJ2-5; V: TRBV6-1; DNA: TGTGCCAGCAGTGATCCAGGGGCCTCACGGCCGACCCAGTACTTC; CDR3: CASSDPGASRPTQYF
D: .; size: medium-sized; J: TRBJ2-5; V: TRBV12-5; DNA: TGTGCTAGTGGTTTGGGAGCCTCGGGGACCGAAGAGACCCAGTACTTC; CDR3: CASGLGASGTEETQYF
D: .; size: few; J: TRBJ2-7; V: TRBV6-2/TRBV6-3; DNA: TGTGCCAGCAGCCCTTCCTCACCGGGACCCCCCCGCCACAATGAGCAGTACTTC; CDR3: CASSPSSPGPPRHNEQYF